Presented here are 4 T cell receptor beta chains from one specimen sequenced in a study of CD8 T cells in Susac syndrome. Reverse transcription of roughly 0.5 to 1 ug RNA was carried out with random hexamers. TCRdb fed the immunoSEQ multiplex PCR reads into MiXCR, producing one record per CDR3 protein. The data hold more than 250,000 distinct CDR3 sequences, with about 91% observed a single time. The source material was CD4+ T cells from PBMCs. The receptor source for this set is a human donor with multiple sclerosis.

The chain links TRBV6-1 to TRBJ1-1; 9 bases match TRBD1. V shed 3 bases, J shed 1 base, and the junction held 3 bases outside the gene matches. The CDR3 has 15 residues. The V gene's germline CDR1 is MNHNS and CDR2 SASEGT. In nucleotides, the CDR3 is TGTGCCAGCAGTGATGACAGGGGGGGGAACACTGAAGCTTTCTTT. It yields the protein CASSDDRGGNTEAFF.

V and J are TRBV6-5 and TRBJ2-7; D call uncertain. The germline CDR1 and CDR2 sequences are MNHEY and SVGAGI. This CDR3 contains 15 residues. The V and J ends lost 2 bases and 0 bases respectively, with 11 bases between them. CDR3 sequence (DNA): TGTGCCAGCAGTTACCAGGCTTCCAACTCCTACGAGCAGTACTTC. Translated: CASSYQASNSYEQYF.

J is TRBJ2-2 and V is TRBV18, with 7 positions matching TRBD1. From germline, CDR1 is KGHSH and CDR2 LQKENI. This CDR3 is built from 16 residues. J gave up 0 bases and V 3 bases, and 4 bases lay outside the gene matches. CDR3 sequence (DNA): TGTGCCAGCTCACCCCAGACAGGGTCGAACACCGGGGAGCTGTTTTTT. Translation gives CASSPQTGSNTGELFF. The full variable domain, completed using reference TRBV18 and TRBJ2-2, is NAGVMQNPRHLVRRRGQEARLRCSPMKGHSHVYWYRQLPEEGLKFMVYLQKENIIDESGMPKERFSAEFPKEGPSILRIQQVVRGDSAAYFCASSPQTGSNTGELFFGEGSRLTVL.

The chain combines TRBV2 with TRBJ2-2; TRBD2 might be the D (5 bases). Germline V lookup: CDR1 SNHLY, CDR2 FYNNEI. This CDR3 has 15 residues. With 7 bases removed from V and 7 bases from J, the gap between germline ends came to 19 bases. The CDR3 region has the DNA TGTGCCAGCACCGATAAGGACCTCGAGGGCGGGGAGCTGTTTTTT. Amino acid sequence: CASTDKDLEGGELFF.